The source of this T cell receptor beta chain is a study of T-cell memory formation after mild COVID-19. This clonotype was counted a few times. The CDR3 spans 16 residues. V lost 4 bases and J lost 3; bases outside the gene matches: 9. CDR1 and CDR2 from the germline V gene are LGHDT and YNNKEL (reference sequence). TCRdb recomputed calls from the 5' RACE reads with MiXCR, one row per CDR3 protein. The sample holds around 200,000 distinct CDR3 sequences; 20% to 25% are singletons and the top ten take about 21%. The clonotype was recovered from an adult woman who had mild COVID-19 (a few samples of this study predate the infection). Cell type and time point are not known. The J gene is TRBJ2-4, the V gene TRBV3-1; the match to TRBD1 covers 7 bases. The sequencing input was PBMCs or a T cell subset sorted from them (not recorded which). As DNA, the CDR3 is TGTGCCAGCAGCCCTGCGAGTCGGACAGGCAAAAACATTCAGTACTTC. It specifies CASSPASRTGKNIQYF.